This T cell receptor beta chain was documented in a study of tumor-infiltrating lymphocytes in primary liver carcinoma. From around 530 ng of total RNA, TCR beta-specific cDNA was reverse-transcribed using a constant-region primer. Amplification in three nested multiplex PCR rounds with slightly modified ARM-PCR gave rise to TCR beta libraries. TRBV1-TRBV30 forward primers paired with a C-beta reverse primer were used in the first two PCR rounds, which ran around 10 cycles each. MiXCR was run by TCRdb on the multiplex PCR reads, yielding one entry per CDR3 protein. The sample includes 90,000 to 150,000 distinct CDR3 sequences, 50% to 65% of them seen just once. CDR3 length equals 15 residues. With V trimmed by 5 bases and J by 12 bases, 12 bases remained unmatched. The germline V gene has CDR1 SGHAT and CDR2 FQNNGV. Both RNA and DNA were isolated together from roughly 20-30 mg of bulk tissue that had not been sorted.

The sequence was collected from a woman aged 60-75 years with primary liver carcinoma and hepatitis B virus infection. The chain has TRBV11-2 and TRBJ2-7; TRBD2 agrees at 14 bases. Sequencing was done on a sample of liver tumor tissue from sampling region 1. Specified subset: tumor region T1, superior pole. The CDR3 here is CASSPRGLAGAPAYF. The CDR3 DNA reads as TGTGCCAGCAGCCCCCGGGGACTAGCGGGAGCACCGGCGTACTTC.